The 4 T cell receptor beta chains in this list originate from one sample, sequenced in a study of blood T cell repertoires in COVID-19. Clones were sequenced by immunoSEQ multiplex PCR, and TCRdb holds only the in-frame ones, with some missing. Among approximately 480,000 clones listed, 75% to 90% were seen once. The sample was PBMCs or T cells enriched from blood (not recorded which). The source of these receptors is a woman aged 18-29 years who had recovered from COVID-19.

The gene calls are TRBV24-1 and TRBJ1-2; a possible D gene is TRBD1 (5 bases). Per the germline V gene, CDR1 is KGHDR and CDR2 is SFDVKD. Trimming took off 6 bases at V and 4 bases at J, with 11 bases between the two ends. The CDR3 consists of 13 residues. The CDR3 coding sequence is TGTGCCACCAGTCGGGGGAGCGGCTATGGCTACACCTTC. Amino acids: CATSRGSGYGYTF.

This clone has only one observation. This same CDR3 is encoded by further DNA sequences in the sample. The gene calls are TRBV5-1 and TRBJ1-4, with D possibly TRBD1 on 5 matching bases. Trimming removed 2 bases at V and 0 bases at J, with 8 bases between. CDR1 is SGHRS, CDR2 YFSETQ, per germline. This CDR3 is 15 amino acids long. DNA for the CDR3: TGCGCCAGCAGCTTAGGGGATACAACTAATGAAAAACTGTTTTTT. Protein sequence: CASSLGDTTNEKLFF. The full variable domain, completed using reference TRBV5-1 and TRBJ1-4, is KAGVTQTPRYLIKTRGQQVTLSCSPISGHRSVSWYQQTPGQGLQFLFEYFSETQRNKGNFPGRFSGRQFSNSRSEMNVSTLELGDSALYLCASSLGDTTNEKLFFGSGTQLSVL.

The chain employs TRBV5-1 and TRBJ2-7; 11 bases are shared with TRBD1. From germline, CDR1 is SGHRS and CDR2 YFSETQ. CDR3 length: 16 residues. V dropped 3 bases and J dropped 7; count of bases not matched to a gene: 12. CDR3 in amino acids: CASSSLGGQGAREQYF. The CDR3 coding sequence is TGCGCCAGCAGCTCTCTAGGCGGACAGGGGGCGCGGGAGCAGTACTTC.

The chain carries TRBV29-1 and TRBJ2-1; the D gene is possibly TRBD2 (6 bases). CDR1 SQVTM and CDR2 ANQGSEA come from the germline V gene. CDR3 length: 12 residues. The ends were cut back, 6 bases at V and 4 bases at J, with 10 bases in the middle. In nucleotides, the CDR3 is TGCAGCGTCTTCGGGGGTTACAATGAGCAGTTCTTC. It yields the protein CSVFGGYNEQFF.